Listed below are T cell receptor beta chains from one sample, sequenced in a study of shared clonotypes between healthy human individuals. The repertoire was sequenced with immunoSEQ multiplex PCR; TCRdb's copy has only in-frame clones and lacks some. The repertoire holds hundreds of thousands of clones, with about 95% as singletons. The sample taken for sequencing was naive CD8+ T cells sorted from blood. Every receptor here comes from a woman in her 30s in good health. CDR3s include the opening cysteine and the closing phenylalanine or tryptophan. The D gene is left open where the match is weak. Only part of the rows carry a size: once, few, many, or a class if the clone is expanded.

CDR3: CASSSRDSPYEQYF
DNA: TGCGCCAGCAGCTCACGGGACAGCCCCTACGAGCAGTACTTC
V: TRBV5-1
length: 14
D: TRBD1
J: TRBJ2-7
size: NA

CDR3: CASSPMDRQNTGELFF
DNA: TGTGCCAGCTCACCTATGGACAGGCAGAACACCGGGGAGCTGTTTTTT
V: TRBV18
length: 16
D: TRBD1
J: TRBJ2-2
size: NA

CDR3: CASSPRRSNTGELFF
DNA: TGTGCCAGCAGCCCACGGAGGTCGAACACCGGGGAGCTGTTTTTT
V: TRBV11-1
length: 15
D: NA
J: TRBJ2-2
size: NA

CDR3: CSVESGARGAFF
DNA: TGCAGCGTTGAATCGGGGGCCCGGGGAGCTTTCTTT
V: TRBV29-1
length: 12
D: NA
J: TRBJ1-1
size: NA

CDR3: CASSPSDRYNTEAFF
DNA: TGTGCCAGCAGTCCATCCGACAGGTATAACACTGAAGCTTTCTTT
V: TRBV28
length: 15
D: NA
J: TRBJ1-1
size: once

CDR3: CASAGTNSYEQYF
DNA: TGCGCCAGCGCCGGGACAAACTCCTACGAGCAGTACTTC
V: TRBV10-2
length: 13
D: NA
J: TRBJ2-7
size: NA

CDR3: CASSPDRGQEINQPQHF
DNA: TGTGCCAGCTCACCGGACCGGGGACAGGAAATCAATCAGCCCCAGCATTTT
V: TRBV18
length: 17
D: TRBD1
J: TRBJ1-5
size: NA

CDR3: CASSFGARGYNEQFF
DNA: TGTGCCAGCAGTTTCGGAGCTAGAGGCTACAATGAGCAGTTCTTC
V: TRBV28
length: 15
D: NA
J: TRBJ2-1
size: NA

CDR3: CASSLGTQSLSYNEQFF
DNA: TGTGCCAGCAGCTTAGGTACACAGTCACTCTCCTACAATGAGCAGTTCTTC
V: TRBV7-8
length: 17
D: NA
J: TRBJ2-1
size: NA

CDR3: CASSLVGGLAGDEQFF
DNA: TGTGCCAGCAGCTTAGTAGGCGGACTAGCGGGAGATGAGCAGTTCTTC
V: TRBV7-9
length: 16
D: TRBD2
J: TRBJ2-1
size: NA

CDR3: CASSLRTSGVYNEQFF
DNA: TGTGCCAGCAGTTTAAGGACTAGCGGGGTCTACAATGAGCAGTTCTTC
V: TRBV27
length: 16
D: TRBD2
J: TRBJ2-1
size: NA

CDR3: CASSLVGEGYEQYF
DNA: TGTGCCAGCAGCTTAGTAGGGGAGGGCTACGAGCAGTACTTC
V: TRBV7-9
length: 14
D: TRBD2
J: TRBJ2-7
size: once

CDR3: CASSVGTGISYEQYF
DNA: TGTGCCAGCAGTGTCGGGACAGGGATTTCCTACGAGCAGTACTTC
V: TRBV27
length: 15
D: TRBD1
J: TRBJ2-7
size: NA

CDR3: CTSSPRGARATGGRRFCCNEQFF
DNA: TGCACCAGCAGCCCCCGGGGGGCCCGGGCGACAGGGGGAAGGAGATTTTGCTGCAATGAGCAGTTCTTC
V: TRBV1
length: 23
D: NA
J: TRBJ2-1
size: once

CDR3: CAISGTGGRNEQFF
DNA: TGTGCCATCAGTGGAACAGGGGGTAGAAATGAGCAGTTCTTC
V: TRBV10-3
length: 14
D: TRBD1
J: TRBJ2-1
size: NA

CDR3: CASRTGTGDTEAFF
DNA: TGTGCCAGCCGAACTGGGACAGGGGACACTGAAGCTTTCTTT
V: TRBV13
length: 14
D: TRBD1
J: TRBJ1-1
size: NA